Here is one TCR beta chain with its context. These data are taken from a study of blood T cell repertoires in COVID-19. Study as a whole: Sources were T cells, B-cell-depleted T cells, or PBMCs; the material itself was cDNA or gDNA.

In the authors' methods: Cell counts per sample came from amplifying reference gene primers. Assay: immunoSEQ multiplex PCR; the TCRdb copy retains only in-frame clones and omits some. V, J and clone size are taken as reported in that table, and D and trimming were inferred from the DNA itself. The table records under 150,000 clones, roughly 90% of them present only once. Trimming cost V 5 bases and J 8 bases; bases outside gene matches: 5. Germline V gene sequence: CDR1 LNHDA, CDR2 SQIVND (reference sequence). The CDR3 is 15 amino acids. Sequencing was carried out using PBMCs or T cells enriched from blood (not recorded which). This receptor was identified in a woman aged 25 to 45 with acute COVID-19. The genes are TRBV19 and TRBJ2-1, with 14 bases fitting TRBD2. For the CDR3, the DNA is TGTGCCAGTAGTGCCGGGACTAGCGGGAGCGATGAGCAGTTCTTC. This codes for CASSAGTSGSDEQFF.